Reported below is one T cell receptor beta chain. The specificity of this receptor is unknown. There are no base qualities to consult, and no much larger clone falls within one base. This specimen belongs to a study of blood T cell repertoires in COVID-19 (dated by TCRdb to 2020 to 2022). Background for the entire study: Samples from collaborators originated in the United States, Italy and Spain and spanned both the acute and convalescent phases of COVID-19. The prospective study material was composed of cDNA or gDNA derived from T cells, B-cell-depleted T cells, or PBMCs. Deeply sampled blood TCRbeta repertoires from subjects exposed to, actively infected with, or recovered from COVID-19 were included in the dataset. The repertoires were made available in a free public database intended to serve as a resource for research on the immune response to SARS-CoV-2. Samples came from the ongoing ImmuneRACE study (first 160 participants) plus 1,254 subjects from 6 global collaborators. A de-identified subject ID, COVID-19 status, age in years and sex were almost always included in the sample metadata. Where available, HLA class I and class II types were obtained from metadata supplied by the sample provider rather than from assay-based typing.

What the work shows at the level of the full study, not this receptor alone: The quantity of clinical and demographic metadata differed by source and by participant and was supplied without curation.

Participants in the prospective study were enrolled through a virtual design, were aged roughly 18 to 100 years, and lived in 24 United States geographic areas. In the prospective study, participants were assigned to cohorts based on the clinical history participants reported in a screening survey and a study questionnaire. For ImmuneRACE Cohort 3, a participant was defined as recovered based on two consecutive negative NP/OP PCR tests, clearance by a healthcare professional, or resolution of symptoms. In the prospective study, mobile phlebotomists collected whole blood, serum and a nasopharyngeal or oropharyngeal swab from each participant. Participants in the prospective study had the option to provide additional blood draws and questionnaires over a roughly 2-month period. Prospective study blood samples were shipped either frozen or at room temperature before DNA extraction. TCRbeta CDR3 regions were amplified from genomic DNA by means of the immunoSEQ Assay, a bias-controlled multiplex PCR. The paper's processing steps were these. The number of nucleated cells in each sample was estimated by amplification of reference gene primers within the assay. Sequence reads were collapsed and filtered to measure the absolute abundance of every unique TCRbeta CDR3 rearrangement. Productive Simpson clonality was computed per sample as the square root of Simpson's diversity index over productive rearrangements. TCRdb re-hosts the immuneACCESS table, in-frame sequences only. Its copies lack some clones; in the studies checked, an unresolved V gene accounts for under half of them, and the cause for the rest is not known. For V, J and clone size, that table is used; D and trimming come from the DNA. This sample holds more than 300,000 clones; about 92% were observed only once. Less than 20% of the sample is taken by the ten largest.

The CDR3 measures 15 amino acids from cysteine to phenylalanine. Of all the DNA, just the CDR3 is kept, 45 bases in frame from base 1. Trimming removed 0 bases from V and 4 bases from J; the gene matches leave 6 bases unexplained. Sequences LGHNA (CDR1) and YSLEER (CDR2) are obtained from the germline V gene. Sequencing used PBMCs or T cells enriched from blood (not recorded which). This TCR came from a woman aged 30 to 39 who had recovered from COVID-19. The chain links TRBV4-3 with TRBJ2-7, and 7 bases in between align with TRBD1. The DNA sequence follows: TGCGCCAGCAGCCAAGACAGGGCAGGGGGTTACGAGCAGTACTTC. Translation gives CASSQDRAGGYEQYF.